The 30 T cell receptor beta chains below all came from one sample that was sequenced in a study of post-analysis software for immune sequencing data. Findings and caveats of the study: Controls showed lower frequencies than patients for roughly 5 TRBV segments, and TRBV5-6, TRBV5-1 and TRBV20-1 were among these.

Antigens of these TCRs are unknown. Every TCR beta cDNA library bore unique molecular identifiers. MiXCR, applied by TCRdb to the PCR reads, yields one record per CDR3 protein. The table includes roughly 800,000 distinct CDR3 sequences, 40% to 55% detected once. Sequences were obtained from blood. The source is a girl aged 10-17 years with multiple sclerosis.

The chain is built from TRBV25-1 and TRBJ2-2; no reliable D call. V was shortened by 2 bases and J by 5 bases, with 6 bases between the two germline ends. The CDR3 contains 13 residues. Per germline, CDR1 MGHDK and CDR2 SYGVNS. The CDR3 reads CASSELGTGELFF. The CDR3 coding sequence is TGTGCCAGCAGTGAACTGGGGACCGGGGAGCTGTTTTTT.

The chain uses TRBV20-1 and TRBJ2-5; perhaps TRBD2 as D (6 bases). The CDR3 is 10 amino acids. The germline V gene has CDR1 DFQATT and CDR2 SNEGSKA (reference sequence). Here the CDR3 reads CRRGAETQYF. The DNA of the CDR3 is TGCAGGCGGGGAGCGGAGACCCAGTACTTC.

This clonotype was seen a handful of times. The chain uses TRBV20-1 and TRBJ1-1; D is possibly TRBD1 (5 bases). Germline V gene data show CDR1 as DFQATT and CDR2 as SNEGSKA (reference sequence). The CDR3 runs 12 residues. Trimming removed 6 bases from V and 1 base from J, with 9 bases in between. The CDR3 region is CSAGQANTEAFF. As DNA, the CDR3 is TGCAGTGCGGGGCAGGCGAACACTGAAGCTTTCTTT.

The rearrangement links TRBV6-1 to TRBJ2-1; 9 positions match TRBD2. Looked up from germline, CDR1 is MNHNS and CDR2 is SASEGT. There are 13 residues in the CDR3. V was clipped by 7 bases and J by 8 bases; unmatched bases: 6. Written as DNA, the CDR3 is TGTGCCAGCAATAGCGGGAGTATCTATGAGCAGTTCTTC. Translating gives CASNSGSIYEQFF.

The chain recombines TRBV27 with TRBJ1-5; TRBD1 is a possible D gene (5 bases). Trimming stripped 3 bases from V and 3 bases from J, with 9 bases between. The CDR3 extends over 14 amino acids. Germline values: CDR1 MNHEY, CDR2 SMNVEV (reference sequence). As DNA, the CDR3 is TGTGCCAGCAGTTTCCGAGGGGCCAATCAGCCCCAGCATTTT. Protein sequence: CASSFRGANQPQHF.

Ten or more counts support this clonotype. The chain uses TRBV7-8 and TRBJ2-1; 7 bases map to TRBD2. The CDR3 extends over 19 amino acids. Germline V lookup: CDR1 SGHVS, CDR2 FQNEAQ. The V and J ends lost 0 bases and 8 bases, in that order; junction bases with no gene match: 19. The CDR3 protein is CASSLARFSGAGVEDEQFF. In DNA form, the CDR3 reads TGTGCCAGCAGCTTAGCTCGTTTCTCTGGGGCGGGGGTGGAGGATGAGCAGTTCTTC.

The chain is built from TRBV20-1 and TRBJ2-7, with D perhaps TRBD2 (6 bases). Germline V gene data show CDR1 as DFQATT and CDR2 as SNEGSKA (reference sequence). V gave up 0 bases and J gave up 3 bases, with 12 bases separating them. The CDR3 consists of 14 residues. This CDR3 is CSAREGGAFYEQYF. CDR3 DNA: TGCAGTGCTAGAGAAGGCGGGGCCTTCTACGAGCAGTACTTC.

This clonotype was seen a few times. The chain links TRBV29-1 to TRBJ1-1, with TRBD1 as a possible D gene (5 bases). Germline V gives CDR1 SQVTM, CDR2 ANQGSEA. V shed 4 bases and J shed 3 bases, with 9 bases lying between them. The CDR3 spans 12 residues. Here the CDR3 reads CSVGGTDTEAFF. As DNA, the CDR3 is TGCAGCGTTGGCGGGACCGACACTGAAGCTTTCTTT.

The chain couples TRBV3-1 to TRBJ2-3; the match to TRBD2 covers 8 bases. CDR1 and CDR2 (germline): LGHDT, YNNKEL (reference sequence). Trimming took 1 base from V and 0 from J; bases not matched to a gene: 6. The CDR3 contains 17 residues. CDR3: CASSQGTASGSTDTQYF. In DNA form, the CDR3 reads TGTGCCAGCAGCCAAGGGACGGCTAGCGGGAGCACAGATACGCAGTATTTT.

The chain employs TRBV4-1 and TRBJ2-2; possible D gene TRBD2, 5 bases. This CDR3 is 16 amino acids long. Germline-derived CDR1 and CDR2 are MGHRA and YSYEKL. Trimming left V 5 bases short and J 3 bases short, with 16 bases between. Here the CDR3 DNA reads TGCGCCAGCAGCACAAGCTCCCTAGCAGACACCGGGGAGCTGTTTTTT. It translates to CASSTSSLADTGELFF.

The J gene is TRBJ2-5, the V gene TRBV4-3; D might be TRBD1 (5 bases). The CDR3 extends over 15 amino acids. Germline V gene sequence: CDR1 LGHNA, CDR2 YSLEER. V lost 0 bases to trimming and J lost 4 bases, with 12 bases between them. The CDR3 region is CASSQEWQGRETQYF. CDR3 DNA sequence: TGCGCCAGCAGCCAAGAGTGGCAGGGAAGAGAGACCCAGTACTTC.

With regard to this clonotype: The germline gene is not matched at one end of the junction; a read error may be the cause. The chain recombines TRBV20-1 with TRBJ2-6; 8 bases fit TRBD1. The CDR3 sequence is 17 residues long. Germline CDR1 reads DFQATT; CDR2 reads SNEGSKA (reference sequence). In nucleotides, the CDR3 is TGCAGTGCTACATCCGGGACAGGTTCCTCTGGGGTCAACGTCCTGACTTTC. Protein product: CSATSGTGSSGVNVLTF.

The chain is built from TRBV28 and TRBJ1-5; 7 bases are a match to TRBD1. The germline gives CDR1 MDHEN, CDR2 SYDVKM. This CDR3 spans 15 amino acids. V trimming: 5 bases; J trimming: 5 bases; junction bases outside the gene matches: 9. CDR3 amino acids: CASSPLDRDYQPQHF. The CDR3 DNA reads TGTGCCAGCAGTCCCCTTGACAGGGACTATCAGCCCCAGCATTTT. Full variable domain (remainder filled in from reference TRBV28 and TRBJ1-5): DVKVTQSSRYLVKRTGEKVFLECVQDMDHENMFWYRQDPGLGLRLIYFSYDVKMKEKGDIPEGYSVSREKKERFSLILESASTNQTSMYLCASSPLDRDYQPQHFGDGTRLSIL.

The sample holds a few counts of this clonotype. The CDR3 spells CSAPPRSAEWAEAFF. The CDR3 bases are TGCAGTGCCCCCCCAAGGTCGGCCGAGTGGGCTGAAGCTTTCTTT. The chain joins TRBV20-1 to TRBJ1-1; D call uncertain. V lost 6 bases, J lost 6 bases, and 23 bases lay in between. Per the germline V gene, CDR1 is DFQATT and CDR2 is SNEGSKA (reference sequence). The CDR3 length is 15 residues.

This chain links TRBV7-9 with TRBJ2-3; 9 bases match TRBD1. This CDR3 is built from 14 residues. From germline, CDR1 is SEHNR and CDR2 FQNEAQ (reference sequence). The V and J ends lost 10 bases and 3 bases, in that order; junction bases with no gene match: 8. Written as DNA, the CDR3 is TGTGCCATTCACAGGGGGCGAATTACAGATACGCAGTATTTT. Amino acid sequence: CAIHRGRITDTQYF.

This chain uses TRBV7-3 with TRBJ2-1, with 8 bases aligning to TRBD2. Germline trimming cut 5 bases from V and 1 base from J; bases unmatched to any gene: 7. Germline V lookup: CDR1 SGHTA, CDR2 FQGTGA. This CDR3 spans 16 amino acids. Written as DNA, the CDR3 is TGTGCCAGCAGCCCAGAACTAGCGGTATCCTACAATGAGCAGTTCTTC. It codes for CASSPELAVSYNEQFF.

The rearrangement links TRBV13 to TRBJ2-7; 7 bases are a match to TRBD2. Per germline, CDR1 PRHDT and CDR2 FYEKMQ (reference sequence). Trimming at V came to 4 bases and at J to 2 bases, leaving 20 bases not matched to a gene. The CDR3 is 19 residues long. The CDR3 nucleotides read TGTGCCAGCAGCTCCCTCCCGGCAGGCAGACTAGCCGAGACCTACGAGCAGTACTTC. It specifies CASSSLPAGRLAETYEQYF.

A few counts support this clonotype. The V and J genes are TRBV3-1 and TRBJ2-4; D remains unclear. V gave up 1 base and J gave up 1 base, with 8 bases separating them. Germline values: CDR1 LGHDT, CDR2 YNNKEL (reference sequence). This CDR3 comprises 15 residues. The CDR3 nucleotides are TGTGCCAGCAGCCAAGGTAGTCAGGCCAAAAACATTCAGTACTTC. Its translation: CASSQGSQAKNIQYF. Based on the CDR3 plus reference TRBV3-1 and TRBJ2-4, the full variable domain is DTAVSQTPKYLVTQMGNDKSIKCEQNLGHDTMYWYKQDSKKFLKIMFSYNNKELIINETVPNRFSPKSPDKAHLNLHINSLELGDSAVYFCASSQGSQAKNIQYFGAGTRLSVL.

The rearrangement joins TRBV20-1 to TRBJ1-1; maybe TRBD1 (5 bases). The CDR3 spans 13 residues. Trimming took off 0 bases at V and 8 bases at J, with 13 bases between the two ends. Germline CDR1 reads DFQATT; CDR2 reads SNEGSKA (reference sequence). The CDR3 reads CSARDLDTEEAFF. The CDR3 coding sequence is TGCAGTGCTAGAGATCTGGACACAGAAGAAGCTTTCTTT.

The chain has TRBV12-3 or TRBV12-4 and TRBJ1-1; 7 bases agree with TRBD1. This CDR3 is built from 13 residues. The ends lost 8 bases at V and 3 bases at J; junction bases unmatched: 6. As DNA, the CDR3 is TGTGCCAGCGACAGGGTAAGGGACACTGAAGCTTTCTTT. Protein sequence: CASDRVRDTEAFF.

This clonotype was counted a few times. The V and J genes are TRBV3-1 and TRBJ1-4; no firm D call. Germline V gives CDR1 LGHDT, CDR2 YNNKEL (reference sequence). Trimming shortened V by 2 bases and J by 8 bases, and 3 bases separated the two germline ends. The length of the CDR3 is 11 residues. CDR3 nucleotide sequence: TGTGCCAGCAGCCAAAGGGAAAAACTGTTTTTT. Translated: CASSQREKLFF.

This clonotype was detected a few times. V and J are TRBV9 and TRBJ1-2; the D gene is possibly TRBD1 (6 bases). The V end was cut by 4 bases, the J end by 6 bases, with 22 bases between. Germline assignment: CDR1 SGDLS and CDR2 YYNGEE. The CDR3 is 16 amino acids. DNA of the CDR3: TGTGCCAGCAGCCTAACCTCTGGAGGGGGGGCGGATGGCTACACCTTC. It encodes CASSLTSGGGADGYTF.

The chain joins TRBV10-3 to TRBJ2-4, with D possibly being TRBD1 (5 bases). The end of the DNA aligns better with TRBJ2-5, so the J call may be wrong. The CDR3 loop spans 12 amino acids. Per germline, CDR1 ENHRY and CDR2 SYGVKD. CDR3 sequence (DNA): TGTGCCATCGCAGGGCAAGAAGAGACCCAGTACTTC. Its protein is CAIAGQEETQYF.

The rearrangement joins TRBV20-1 to TRBJ2-3; TRBD2 matches 7 bases. The V gene's germline CDR1 is DFQATT and CDR2 SNEGSKA (reference sequence). This CDR3 contains 12 residues. Here the CDR3 reads CRLAGGTDTQYF. The CDR3 region has the DNA TGCAGGTTGGCGGGGGGCACAGATACGCAGTATTTT.

V and J are TRBV3-1 and TRBJ1-2; maybe TRBD1 (5 bases). V was trimmed by 1 base and J by 2 bases, leaving 11 bases between them. The germline CDR1 and CDR2 sequences are LGHDT and YNNKEL (reference sequence). This CDR3 is 15 amino acids long. CDR3 sequence reads: CASSQGPGSNYGYTF. In DNA, the CDR3 is TGTGCCAGCAGCCAAGGTCCAGGGAGCAACTATGGCTACACCTTC.

The rearrangement joins TRBV7-2 to TRBJ2-1; 13 nucleotides align to TRBD2. The CDR3 is 19 residues long. The V gene end was trimmed by 4 bases and the J gene end by 4 bases; junction bases not matched to a gene: 13. The V gene's germline CDR1 is SGHTA and CDR2 FQGNSA. The CDR3 loop is CASSSNPGLAGRGYNEQFF. The CDR3, as DNA: TGTGCCAGCAGCTCTAATCCGGGACTAGCGGGAAGGGGTTACAATGAGCAGTTCTTC.

This chain connects TRBV7-9 to TRBJ2-7; TRBD1 is a possible D gene (5 bases). CDR3 length equals 14 residues. Germline loops: CDR1 SEHNR, CDR2 FQNEAQ (reference sequence). Trimming stripped 11 bases from V and 0 bases from J, with 17 bases between. CDR3 amino acids: CASQPTGNSYEQYF. CDR3 in DNA: TGTGCCTCGCAGCCAACAGGAAACTCCTACGAGCAGTACTTC.

J is TRBJ2-1 and V is TRBV25-1; possibly TRBD1 for D (5 bases). This CDR3 spans 16 amino acids. V was clipped by 1 base and J by 3 bases, with 13 bases between them. Germline V gene lookup returns CDR1 MGHDK and CDR2 SYGVNS. In DNA, the CDR3 is TGTGCCAGCAGTGAATGGGGCCCAACTATCTACAATGAGCAGTTCTTC. Amino acids: CASSEWGPTIYNEQFF.

The chain combines TRBV7-9 with TRBJ2-4; TRBD2 might be the D (5 bases). The germline gives CDR1 SEHNR, CDR2 FQNEAQ (reference sequence). CDR3 length: 13 residues. V lost 5 bases to trimming and J lost 8 bases, with 13 bases between them. This CDR3 is CASSLTSGHIQYF. The DNA for the CDR3 is TGTGCCAGCAGCCTTACTAGTGGCCACATTCAGTACTTC.

There are a few counts of this clonotype. This chain uses TRBV5-1 with TRBJ1-2; TRBD1 is a possible D gene (6 bases). Germline CDR1 and CDR2: SGHRS and YFSETQ. The V gene lost 3 bases and the J gene lost 4 bases, with 16 bases spanning the gap. This CDR3 comprises 15 residues. The CDR3 DNA is TGCGCCAGCAGCTCCGGAACAGGGAGCCTCTATGGCTACACCTTC. Translated: CASSSGTGSLYGYTF.